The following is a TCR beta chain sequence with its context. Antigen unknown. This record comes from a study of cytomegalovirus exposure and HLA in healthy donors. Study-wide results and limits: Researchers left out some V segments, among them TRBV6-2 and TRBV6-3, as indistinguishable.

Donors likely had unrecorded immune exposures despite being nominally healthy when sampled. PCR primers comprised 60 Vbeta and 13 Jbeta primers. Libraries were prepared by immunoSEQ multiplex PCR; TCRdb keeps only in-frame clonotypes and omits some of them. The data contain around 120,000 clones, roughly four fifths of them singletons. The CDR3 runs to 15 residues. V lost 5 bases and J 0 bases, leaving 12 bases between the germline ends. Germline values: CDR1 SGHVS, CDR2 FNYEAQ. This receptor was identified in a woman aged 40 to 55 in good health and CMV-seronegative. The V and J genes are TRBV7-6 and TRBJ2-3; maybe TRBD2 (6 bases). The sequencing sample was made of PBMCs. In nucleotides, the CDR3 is TGTGCCAGCAGCCGTGGGGGGTTTAGCACAGATACGCAGTATTTT. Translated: CASSRGGFSTDTQYF. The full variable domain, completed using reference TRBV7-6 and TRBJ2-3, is GAGVSQSPRYKVTKRGQDVALRCDPISGHVSLYWYRQALGQGPEFLTYFNYEAQQDKSGLPNDRFSAERPEGSISTLTIQRTEQRDSAMYRCASSRGGFSTDTQYFGPGTRLTVL.